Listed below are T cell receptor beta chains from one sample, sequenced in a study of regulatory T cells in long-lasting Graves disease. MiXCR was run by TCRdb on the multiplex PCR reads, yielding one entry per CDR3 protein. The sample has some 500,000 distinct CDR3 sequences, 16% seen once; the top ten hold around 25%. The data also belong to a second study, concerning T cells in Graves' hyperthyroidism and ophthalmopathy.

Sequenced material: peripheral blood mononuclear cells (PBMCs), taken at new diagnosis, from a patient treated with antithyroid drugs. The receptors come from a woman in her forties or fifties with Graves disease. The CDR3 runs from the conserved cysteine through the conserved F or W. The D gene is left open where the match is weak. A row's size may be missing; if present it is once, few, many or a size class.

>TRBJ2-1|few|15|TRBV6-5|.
TGTGCCAGCCGTAACTTGGAGAGATGGGACAATGAGCAGTTCTTC
CASRNLERWDNEQFF
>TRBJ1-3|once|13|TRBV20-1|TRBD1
TGCAGTGCTAGTATGGACAGGGGGGACACCATATATTTT
CSASMDRGDTIYF
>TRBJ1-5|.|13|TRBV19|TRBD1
TGTGCCAGTAACGACAGGGGGAATCAGCCCCAGCATTTT
CASNDRGNQPQHF
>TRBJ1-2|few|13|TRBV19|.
TGTGCCAGTAGCCCCGATTTTAACTATGGCTACACCTTC
CASSPDFNYGYTF
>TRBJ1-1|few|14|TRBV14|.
TGTGCCAGCAGCCAAGACCCTACAGGAGCGGAAGCTTTCTTT
CASSQDPTGAEAFF
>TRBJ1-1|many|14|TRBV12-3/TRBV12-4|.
TGTGCCAGCAGTTTACACGAGGGGAATACTGAAGCTTTCTTT
CASSLHEGNTEAFF
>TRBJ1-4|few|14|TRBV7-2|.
TGTGCCAGCACCTCAGGAGCGGCTAATGAAAAACTGTTTTTT
CASTSGAANEKLFF
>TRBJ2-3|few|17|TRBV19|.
TGTGCCAGTAGTACCCCCACCGCGGGGCCCTGGGATGATACGCAGTATTTT
CASSTPTAGPWDDTQYF
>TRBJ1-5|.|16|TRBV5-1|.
TGCGCCAGCAGCCCCCGACGGGGGGAGAGCAATCAGCCCCAGCATTTT
CASSPRRGESNQPQHF
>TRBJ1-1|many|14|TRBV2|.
TGTGCCAGCAGTGAATCGGCCTTTCTCCGCGAAGCTTTCTTT
CASSESAFLREAFF
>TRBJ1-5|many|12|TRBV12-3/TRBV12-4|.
TGTGCCAGCGGATACGGGGATCAGCCCCAGCATTTT
CASGYGDQPQHF
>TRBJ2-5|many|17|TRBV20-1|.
TGCAGTGCTAGGAGCTTCTTAGGGGCCCGAAGCCAAGAGACCCAGTACTTC
CSARSFLGARSQETQYF
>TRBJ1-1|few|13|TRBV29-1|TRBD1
TGCAGCGTCGAGACAGGGGGGAACACTGAAGCTTTCTTT
CSVETGGNTEAFF
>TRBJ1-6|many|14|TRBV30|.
TGTGCCTGGAGTGGGTTGTCCTATAATTCACCCCTCCACTTT
CAWSGLSYNSPLHF
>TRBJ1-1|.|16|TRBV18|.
TGTGCCAGCTCATCGACAGAAAGAATTATGAACACTGAAGCTTTCTTT
CASSSTERIMNTEAFF
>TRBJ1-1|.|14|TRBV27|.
TGTGCCAGCAGGGCGGGCAGGGAGAACACTGAAGCTTTCTTT
CASRAGRENTEAFF
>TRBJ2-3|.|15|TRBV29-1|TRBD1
TGCAGCGTCCCGGGACAGGGGGTTGGTACAGATACGCAGTATTTT
CSVPGQGVGTDTQYF
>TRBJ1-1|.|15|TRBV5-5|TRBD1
TGTGCCAGCAGCGAATCGACAGGGGCGAACACTGAAGCTTTCTTT
CASSESTGANTEAFF
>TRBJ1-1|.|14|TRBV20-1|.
TGCAGTGCTAGGCAGGGAGGAATGAACACTGAAGCTTTCTTT
CSARQGGMNTEAFF
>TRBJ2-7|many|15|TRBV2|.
TGTGCCAGCAGTGAGACGATCACTAGCTCCTACGAGCAGTACTTC
CASSETITSSYEQYF
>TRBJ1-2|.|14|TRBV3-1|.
TGTGCCAGCAGCCATTCAGGACCGGACTATGGCTACACCTTC
CASSHSGPDYGYTF
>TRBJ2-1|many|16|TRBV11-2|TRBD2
TGTGCCAGCAGCGCCCTAGCGGGGGGGCCGAGGAATGAGCAGTTCTTC
CASSALAGGPRNEQFF
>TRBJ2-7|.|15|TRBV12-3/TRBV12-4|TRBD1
TGTGCCAGCAGTTACTGGACAGGGGGCACCTACGAGCAGTACTTC
CASSYWTGGTYEQYF
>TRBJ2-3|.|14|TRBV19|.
TGTGCCAGTAGTACCATCAGGGACGCAGATACGCAGTATTTT
CASSTIRDADTQYF
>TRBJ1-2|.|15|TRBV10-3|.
TGTGCCATCAGTGAGTCGGGCACAGGGAACTATGGCTACACCTTC
CAISESGTGNYGYTF
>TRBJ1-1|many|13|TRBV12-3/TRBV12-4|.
TGTGCCAGCAGGCGACAGGACGCTACTGAAGCTTTCTTT
CASRRQDATEAFF
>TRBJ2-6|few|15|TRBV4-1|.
TGCGCCAGCAGCCAATGGAAATCTGGGGCCAACGTCCTGACTTTC
CASSQWKSGANVLTF
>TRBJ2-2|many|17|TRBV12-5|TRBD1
TGTGCTAGTGGTTTGGTACTGGACAGGGCGTTTACCGGGGAGCTGTTTTTT
CASGLVLDRAFTGELFF
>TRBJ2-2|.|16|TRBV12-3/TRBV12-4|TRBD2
TGTGCCAGCAGGGGTAGCGGGGGGGTGACCACCGGGGAGCTGTTTTTT
CASRGSGGVTTGELFF